The source of this T cell receptor beta chain is a study of T cells in Graves' hyperthyroidism and ophthalmopathy (dated by TCRdb to the late 2010s). Context from the whole study: Peripheral blood was sampled at the time of initial diagnosis, prior to any treatment. TCR V-J signatures able to tell the groups apart were searched for in a discovery cohort of 95 to 100 patients, of whom over 40 had Graves' ophthalmopathy and 55 to 60 had stable Graves' hyperthyroidism. Whether ophthalmopathy could be predicted prospectively was tested in an independent validation cohort made up of about 18 hyperthyroidism patients plus 17 patients who later progressed to ophthalmopathy. The approximately 90 discovery patients were divided at random into training and test sets in a 7:3 ratio. The study also compared thyroid tissue and blood T-cell repertoires from 6 or 7 Graves' hyperthyroidism patients. Following sampling, methimazole starting at 30 mg daily was given to hyperthyroidism patients, and high-dose intravenous methylprednisolone was given to ophthalmopathy patients. The paper reports TCR Vbeta CDR3 sequencing of approximately 140 peripheral blood samples: under 45 ophthalmopathy, under 80 hyperthyroidism and around 17 progressor patients.

Amplification of TCR beta CDR3 regions was carried out from RNA transcripts. For the first round of RT-PCR on the TCR CDR3, the HTBI primer set was used together with the Qiagen OneStep RT-PCR kit. Libraries were constructed in a second round of multiplex PCR, after which size selection and purification were carried out. The libraries were sequenced on an Illumina HiSeq2000 using paired-end 100 bp reads. For the original study's pipeline: SOAPnuke was used to process the raw data, throwing out any read that contained adapters or uncalled bases, had a mean Phred below 15, or lacked an exact constant-primer or identifier match. High-quality paired reads were merged with COPE v1.2.5, and unique nucleotide sequences were defined as clonotypes. MiTCR v1.1 was used to align the clonotypes against IMGT TRBV, TRBD and TRBJ reference segments. Only V-J combinations with frequency above 0.0001, covering 99% to 99.2% of repertoires, were analysed. A TCS score was defined as the ratio between F50 (clonal expansion) and ExV (chaos), using BLOSUM62-based TCRdist between CDR3 peptides within each V-J. Welch's t-statistics and random forest reduced just over 500 V-J features to under 15, which were used in a naive Bayes classifier (R e1071). TCRdb itself trimmed the public reads at Q25 with fastp, ran MiXCR and retained productive beta chains. A single entry per CDR3 protein holds the most common genes and DNA from its merged rows. TCRdb, rather than the study authors, made the V and J calls. Here the sample has under 350,000 distinct CDR3 sequences; roughly 18% occur a single time. In total, the top ten clones hold under 55% of the sample.

Details on this clonotype: Which antigen it targets is not known. Per-base qualities were not stored, and no clone one base away is much larger.

On the study overall, not on this receptor specifically: In validation, the model predicted progression to ophthalmopathy with roughly 70% sensitivity and about 72% specificity, a median of around six months before onset. In cross-validation, a model built on a 13 V-J signature told ophthalmopathy apart from stable hyperthyroidism with 87.88% sensitivity and 81% to 82% specificity, and in testing the same model reached 80%/75%. No statistical method was used to set the sample size in advance, and investigators knew the group allocation. Blood samples also contained most of the expanded thyroid clonotypes (frequency above 0.001), which suggests that blood repertoires may reflect thyroid immune responses.

Graves' hyperthyroidism was defined as stable when no progression to ophthalmopathy occurred over 18 months of follow-up. Hyperthyroidism patients were aged 18 to 65 years and newly diagnosed, with disease duration of less than 2 months. The study excluded patients with uncontrolled infections, other autoimmune diseases, pregnancy or lactation. Diagnoses were established on the basis of clinical symptoms, serum thyroxine and TRAb, thyroid ultrasound, and orbital computed tomography. PBMCs were isolated from approximately 10 ml of fresh peripheral blood by Ficoll-Paque density gradient centrifugation. Total RNA was extracted using Trizol reagent, and RNA quality was assessed on an Agilent 2100 Bioanalyzer. The sample was blood. This TCR was sampled from a woman aged 50 to 65 with Graves' hyperthyroidism.

The bases are TGTGCCAGCAGTTTACGGGGGGTCACTGAAGCTTTCTTT. Its protein product is CASSLRGVTEAFF. The sequence is built from TRBV12-3 or TRBV12-4 and TRBJ1-1; 5 matching bases give a weak D call of TRBD1. The CDR3 holds 13 amino acids from the cysteine to the phenylalanine. Kept here is only the CDR3 DNA, which spans 39 bases and is read in frame from base 1. V and J are truncated by 2 bases and 4 bases respectively, leaving an intervening sequence of 8 bases.